These 20 T cell receptor beta chains originate from one sample sequenced in a study of CD8 T cells in Susac syndrome. RNA totalling about 0.45 to 1 ug underwent reverse transcription with random hexamers. Each CDR3 protein is one row after TCRdb ran MiXCR on the immunoSEQ multiplex PCR reads. The sample lists about 85,000 distinct CDR3 sequences, more than 85% occurring once. The sequenced sample was CD8+ T cells from PBMCs. These receptors all come from a human donor with Susac syndrome.

This rearrangement joins TRBV14 to TRBJ2-7; no firm D call. Germline assignment: CDR1 SGHDN and CDR2 FVKESK. The V end was cut by 5 bases, the J end by 6 bases, with 8 bases between. This CDR3 region has 11 residues. The CDR3 DNA follows: TGTGCCAGCAGCGATGGGGTCGAGCAGTACTTC. Amino acids: CASSDGVEQYF.

V is TRBV20-1 and J is TRBJ2-1, with TRBD2 identical over 10 bases. V dropped 6 bases and J dropped 4; count of bases not matched to a gene: 15. CDR3 length: 17 residues. In germline, CDR1 is DFQATT, CDR2 SNEGSKA (reference sequence). DNA for the CDR3: TGCAGTGCAGGGGGCCGGCTAGCGGGGGAACTATACAATGAGCAGTTCTTC. Residues: CSAGGRLAGELYNEQFF.

The chain joins TRBV19 to TRBJ2-6; unclear D gene. CDR3 length: 14 amino acids. The germline V gene has CDR1 LNHDA and CDR2 SQIVND (reference sequence). Trimming stripped 6 bases from V and 0 bases from J, with 6 bases between. CDR3 amino acids: CASRPGSGANVLTF. For the CDR3, the DNA is TGTGCCAGTAGGCCGGGCTCTGGGGCCAACGTCCTGACTTTC.

The rearrangement uses TRBV30 and TRBJ2-7, with 10 bases aligning to TRBD2. Trimming took 4 bases from V and 3 from J; bases not matched to a gene: 0. Germline CDR1 GTSNPN, CDR2 SVGIG (reference sequence). This CDR3 is built from 12 residues. CDR3 sequence reads: CAWKREGYEQYF. For the CDR3, the DNA is TGTGCCTGGAAGCGGGAGGGCTACGAGCAGTACTTC.

The chain recombines TRBV19 with TRBJ2-5; D not resolved. Germline V lookup: CDR1 LNHDA, CDR2 SQIVND (reference sequence). The CDR3 runs to 11 residues. V lost 9 bases to trimming and J lost 5 bases, with 10 bases between them. CDR3 in amino acids: CASHQGETQYF. CDR3 DNA sequence: TGTGCCAGCCATCAAGGGGAGACCCAGTACTTC.

The chain has TRBV6-5 and TRBJ2-5; possibly TRBD1 for D (6 bases). The CDR3 sequence is 14 residues long. Germline V gene sequence: CDR1 MNHEY, CDR2 SVGAGI. The V end lost 6 bases, the J end lost 1 base, and 12 bases lay between the germline ends. CDR3 sequence: CASSHQGFQETQYF. CDR3 nucleotide sequence: TGTGCCAGCAGCCACCAGGGGTTCCAAGAGACCCAGTACTTC.

The chain uses TRBV4-3 and TRBJ2-2; D is uncertain. Germline loops: CDR1 LGHNA, CDR2 YSLEER. V lost 0 bases and J lost 4, with 9 bases in between. This CDR3 is built from 15 residues. The CDR3 DNA sequence: TGCGCCAGCAGCCAAGATAAAGTGGGCACCGGGGAGCTGTTTTTT. Protein sequence: CASSQDKVGTGELFF.

The chain is built from TRBV29-1 and TRBJ1-1; D is undetermined. V was shortened by 3 bases and J by 6 bases, with 8 bases between the two germline ends. Germline CDR1 and CDR2: SQVTM and ANQGSEA. CDR3 length equals 11 residues. The DNA for the CDR3 is TGCAGCGTTGAGGGTTGGGCTGAAGCTTTCTTT. This codes for CSVEGWAEAFF.

This chain links TRBV4-1 with TRBJ1-1, with D uncertain. Trimming pared 4 bases from V and 6 bases from J, leaving 12 bases between. This CDR3 comprises 13 residues. Germline assignment: CDR1 MGHRA and CDR2 YSYEKL. The CDR3 bases are TGCGCCAGCAGCCCCGGTGGTTACTCTGAAGCTTTCTTT. This encodes CASSPGGYSEAFF.

The chain recombines TRBV13 with TRBJ2-2; D unclear. V lost 2 bases and J lost 1, with 5 bases in between. This CDR3 contains 14 residues. Germline V gives CDR1 PRHDT, CDR2 FYEKMQ (reference sequence). DNA of the CDR3: TGTGCCAGCAGCTTATTACTGAACACCGGGGAGCTGTTTTTT. Translated, it gives CASSLLLNTGELFF.

The chain employs TRBV29-1 and TRBJ2-3, with TRBD2 matching over 9 bases. Germline values: CDR1 SQVTM, CDR2 ANQGSEA. Unmatched junction bases numbered 5, after V lost 4 bases and J lost 6 bases. The CDR3 is made up of 13 amino acids. The CDR3 here is CSVGFAGGDTQYF. CDR3 nucleotides: TGCAGCGTTGGCTTTGCGGGAGGGGATACGCAGTATTTT.

The gene calls are TRBV7-9 and TRBJ2-5, with TRBD1 as a possible D gene (6 bases). V lost 5 bases to trimming and J lost 2 bases, with 15 bases between them. Germline loops: CDR1 SEHNR, CDR2 FQNEAQ (reference sequence). This CDR3 has 15 residues. The CDR3 nucleotides read TGTGCCAGCAGCCCCAGACAGGAGGATCAAGAGACCCAGTACTTC. Protein: CASSPRQEDQETQYF.

The V gene is TRBV13, the J gene TRBJ2-6; D is ambiguous. CDR1 and CDR2 (germline): PRHDT, FYEKMQ (reference sequence). The CDR3 length is 13 residues. V was clipped by 5 bases and J by 4 bases, with 6 bases between them. For the CDR3, the DNA is TGTGCCAGCAGCCCTAGAGGGGCCAACGTCCTGACTTTC. It specifies CASSPRGANVLTF. The full variable domain, completed using reference TRBV13 and TRBJ2-6, is AAGVIQSPRHLIKEKRETATLKCYPIPRHDTVYWYQQGPGQDPQFLISFYEKMQSDKGSIPDRFSAQQFSDYHSELNMSSLELGDSALYFCASSPRGANVLTFGAGSRLTVL.

The V call is TRBV9, the J call TRBJ1-1, with TRBD1 as a possible D gene (5 bases). The CDR3 has 14 residues. CDR1 and CDR2 (germline): SGDLS, YYNGEE. Trimming stripped 2 bases from V and 1 base from J, with 9 bases between. CDR3 sequence: CASSVQDKNTEAFF. CDR3 coding DNA: TGTGCCAGCAGCGTCCAGGACAAGAACACTGAAGCTTTCTTT.

This sequence joins TRBV20-1 and TRBJ2-7; D is uncertain. CDR3 length: 13 residues. V lost 4 bases to trimming and J lost 0 bases, with 10 bases between them. Per germline, CDR1 DFQATT and CDR2 SNEGSKA (reference sequence). CDR3 sequence: CSATNDGSYEQYF. The CDR3 DNA is TGCAGTGCTACTAACGACGGCTCCTACGAGCAGTACTTC.

The chain carries TRBV29-1 and TRBJ2-3, with a weak D call TRBD1 (5 bases). There are 15 residues in the CDR3. CDR1 and CDR2 from the germline V gene are SQVTM and ANQGSEA. V was shortened by 2 bases and J by 3 bases, with 15 bases between the two germline ends. CDR3 DNA sequence: TGCAGCGTTGAATCTGAGACAGATGGGACAGATACGCAGTATTTT. This codes for CSVESETDGTDTQYF.

V and J are TRBV5-1 and TRBJ1-1; 8 nucleotides match TRBD1. The CDR3 length is 14 residues. J gave up 3 bases and V 4 bases, and 5 bases lay outside the gene matches. Germline CDR1 SGHRS, CDR2 YFSETQ. The chain's CDR3 is CASSQTGDYTEAFF. Here the CDR3 DNA reads TGCGCCAGCAGCCAGACAGGGGACTACACTGAAGCTTTCTTT.

This sequence joins TRBV6-2 or TRBV6-3 and TRBJ1-2; D unclear. This CDR3 is 12 amino acids long. Trimming shortened V by 2 bases and J by 8 bases, and 9 bases separated the two germline ends. Germline V lookup: CDR1 MNHEY, CDR2 SVGEGT. In DNA, the CDR3 is TGTGCCAGCAGTTACCCTAAGGACGGCTACACCTTC. Translating it yields CASSYPKDGYTF.

This sequence joins TRBV7-8 and TRBJ2-3; D is undetermined. The CDR3 spans 13 residues. V was trimmed by 7 bases and J by 4 bases, leaving 12 bases between them. CDR1 is SGHVS, CDR2 FQNEAQ, per germline. CDR3 amino acids: CASTPSPADTQYF. The DNA of the CDR3 is TGTGCCAGCACCCCATCGCCCGCAGATACGCAGTATTTT. The full variable domain, rest sourced from reference TRBV7-8 and TRBJ2-3, is GAGVSQSPRYKVAKRGQDVALRCDPISGHVSLFWYQQALGQGPEFLTYFQNEAQLDKSGLPSDRFFAERPEGSVSTLKIQRTQQEDSAVYLCASTPSPADTQYFGPGTRLTVL.

J is TRBJ2-1 and V is TRBV4-3; D ambiguous. Germline loops: CDR1 LGHNA, CDR2 YSLEER. This CDR3 region has 16 residues. Trimming cost V 0 bases and J 7 bases, with 16 bases left between them. CDR3 coding DNA: TGCGCCAGCAGCCAAGATTCCCCCGTCGGGTATAATGAGCAGTTCTTC. It codes for CASSQDSPVGYNEQFF.